The rows below give T cell receptor beta chains drawn from one sample of a study of T cell responses to AZD1222 COVID-19 vaccine. Produced via immunoSEQ multiplex PCR; TCRdb's table is partial and in-frame only. Among 180,000 or so clones listed, 92% were seen once. This specimen was peripheral blood, taken 28 days after the second AZD1222 dose. Receptors were obtained from an adult who received the AZD1222 COVID-19 vaccine. Each CDR3 is given with its conserved first and last residue. A D gene is named only where the DNA matches it firmly. Only part of the rows carry a size: once, few, many, or a class if the clone is expanded.

TRBJ1-2,TRBD1,.,TRBV25-1,TGTGCCAGCACCTTCTCACAGGGGTCCTATGGCTACACCTTC,CASTFSQGSYGYTF
TRBJ2-3,TRBD1,once,TRBV7-2,TGTGCCAGCAGCCTATTAGGACAGGGAGTTACAGATACGCAGTATTTT,CASSLLGQGVTDTQYF
TRBJ2-7,TRBD1,.,TRBV7-9,TGTGCCAGCAGCTTAGCCTCGGGACAGCACTACGAGCAGTACTTC,CASSLASGQHYEQYF
TRBJ2-7,.,.,TRBV29-1,TGCAGCGTTGCGCAGGGAACGGCCTACGAGCAGTACTTC,CSVAQGTAYEQYF
TRBJ2-1,TRBD2,.,TRBV24-1,TGTGCCACCAGCGCGGGAGGGCTAGCCAATGAGCAGTTCTTC,CATSAGGLANEQFF
TRBJ1-3,.,.,TRBV19,TGTGCCAGTAGTATAGTTGGGGGCTCTACTGGAAACACCATATATTTT,CASSIVGGSTGNTIYF
TRBJ2-5,TRBD2,.,TRBV6-5,TGTGCCAGCAGTTACGGGGGACTAATCCAAGAGACCCAGTACTTC,CASSYGGLIQETQYF
TRBJ2-7,.,few,TRBV5-4,TGTGCCAGCAGCCCCACGCTTGCCTACGAGCAGTACTTC,CASSPTLAYEQYF
TRBJ2-1,.,.,TRBV11-2,TGTGCCAGCAGCTTAGCCTTGCTCGGACACAATGAGCAGTTCTTC,CASSLALLGHNEQFF
TRBJ1-2,.,.,TRBV5-6,TGTGCCAGCAGCTTGGAAGTCATGCCGGGAGGCTACACCTTC,CASSLEVMPGGYTF
TRBJ1-1,.,.,TRBV28,TGTGCCAGCAGTTTCGGGATGAACACTGAAGCTTTCTTT,CASSFGMNTEAFF
TRBJ1-1,.,.,TRBV4-1,TGCGCCAGCAGCCAAGGACCCCCGGTAACTTTCTTT,CASSQGPPVTFF
TRBJ2-7,.,.,TRBV5-1,TGCGCCAACCTGGGGACACTATCCGAGCAGTACTTC,CANLGTLSEQYF
TRBJ2-3,.,.,TRBV6-2/TRBV6-3,TGTGCCAGCAGTTACTTAGGGGGAGATACGCAGTATTTT,CASSYLGGDTQYF
TRBJ2-7,TRBD2,.,TRBV5-1,TGCGCCAGCAGCTTGTATGTTGGACTAGCGGGAGGGCCACTCTCCTACGAGCAGTACTTC,CASSLYVGLAGGPLSYEQYF
TRBJ2-7,TRBD2,.,TRBV28,TGTGCCAGCAGTTTAGTGAGCGGGACCTACGAGCAGTACTTC,CASSLVSGTYEQYF
TRBJ2-7,TRBD1,.,TRBV2,TGTGCCAGCAGCCGACAGGGTCCCTACGAGCAGTACTTC,CASSRQGPYEQYF
TRBJ1-2,TRBD1,.,TRBV28,TGTGCCAGCAGTTTCAGGGGGTCGCCGGAAGGCTACACCTTC,CASSFRGSPEGYTF
TRBJ1-6,TRBD1,many,TRBV18,TGTGCCAGCTCACCCGTAGACAGGGGAAATAATTCACCCCTCCACTTT,CASSPVDRGNNSPLHF
TRBJ2-1,TRBD2,.,TRBV3-1/TRBV3-2,TGTGCCAGCAGCCAAGGATTGACTAGCGGGGGGGCATCCTACAATGAGCAGTTCTTC,CASSQGLTSGGASYNEQFF
TRBJ2-7,TRBD1,.,TRBV5-4,TGTGCCAGCAGTTCCGGGACAGGGTTCTACGAGCAGTACTTC,CASSSGTGFYEQYF
TRBJ2-2,.,.,TRBV3-1/TRBV3-2,TGTGCCAGCAGCCAAGGCCGGACCGGGGAGCTGTTTTTT,CASSQGRTGELFF
TRBJ1-4,.,.,TRBV5-4,TGTGCCAGCAGCTTTGGTGGGAGGAATGAAAAACTGTTTTTT,CASSFGGRNEKLFF
TRBJ1-5,.,few,TRBV27,TGTGCCAGCAGTTTATCTTCAGGGGGCAATCAGCCCCAGCATTTT,CASSLSSGGNQPQHF
TRBJ2-7,TRBD1,.,TRBV7-2,TGTGCCAGCAGCTTAGGAGGGACAGAAACCTACGAGCAGTACTTC,CASSLGGTETYEQYF
TRBJ1-2,.,.,TRBV6-6,TGTGCCAGCAGTACTCGGACAGCCAACTATGGCTACACCTTC,CASSTRTANYGYTF
TRBJ1-3,.,.,TRBV2,TGTGCCAGCAGTGAGGGCAGCTCTGGAAACACCATATATTTT,CASSEGSSGNTIYF
TRBJ2-7,.,.,TRBV28,TGTGCCAGCAGTTCCGCTCGGAGGGGAAACTACGAGCAGTACTTC,CASSSARRGNYEQYF
TRBJ2-7,.,once,TRBV30,TGTGCCTGGAGTGTAGTATGGGGTCGGGAGCAGTACTTC,CAWSVVWGREQYF
TRBJ1-1,.,.,TRBV30,TGTGCCTGTGAGTCGGGGGGTGAAGCTTTCTTT,CACESGGEAFF
TRBJ2-7,.,.,TRBV4-1,TGCGCCAGCAGCCAAGTGGACGGGACGTCCTCCTACGAGCAGTACTTC,CASSQVDGTSSYEQYF
TRBJ2-5,TRBD2,.,TRBV6-5,TGTGCCAGCACCAGCAGCGGGGGACCGCAAGAGACCCAGTACTTC,CASTSSGGPQETQYF
TRBJ2-1,.,.,TRBV4-3,TGCGCCAGCAGCCCCAGGGGTCCCTACAATGAGCAGTTCTTC,CASSPRGPYNEQFF
TRBJ1-2,.,.,TRBV5-6,TGTGCCAGCAGCTCTTCAACAGGGAGCCTCTATGGCTACACCTTC,CASSSSTGSLYGYTF
TRBJ2-1,.,.,TRBV7-2,TGTGCCAGCAGCTTAGAAGTAGTACACAATGAGCAGTTCTTC,CASSLEVVHNEQFF
TRBJ2-1,TRBD2,.,TRBV4-1,TGCGCCAGCAGCCAAGATCCGCGACTAGCCAGCTCCTACAATGAGCAGTTCTTC,CASSQDPRLASSYNEQFF
TRBJ1-1,.,.,TRBV28,TGTGCCAGCAGTTCCATTGGGGGGACTGAAGCTTTCTTT,CASSSIGGTEAFF
TRBJ2-1,.,once,TRBV19,TGTGCCAGTAGCATGAGCGGCCCCTACAATGAGCAGTTCTTC,CASSMSGPYNEQFF
TRBJ1-1,.,.,TRBV12-3/TRBV12-4,TGTGCCAGCAGTCCCCTTTATGGGCTGGAAGCTTTCTTT,CASSPLYGLEAFF
TRBJ1-2,TRBD1,.,TRBV11-3,TGTGCCAGCAGCCAGGTCGGGGGACAGGCCCTCTATGGCTACACCTTC,CASSQVGGQALYGYTF
TRBJ1-4,.,.,TRBV7-6,TGTGCCAGCAGCCGGGCAGGGCTGGAAGGTGAAAAACTGTTTTTT,CASSRAGLEGEKLFF
TRBJ2-7,TRBD1,few,TRBV7-2,TGTGCCAGCAGCTTATTGGGACAGGGTTTTGAGCAGTACTTC,CASSLLGQGFEQYF
TRBJ1-2,TRBD1,.,TRBV28,TGTGCCAGCAGTGCGGGGGACAGCTCTTTCTATGGCTACACCTTC,CASSAGDSSFYGYTF
TRBJ1-2,.,.,TRBV4-1,TGCGCCAGCAGCCAAGATCTCCAACAGGCCACTAACTATGGCTACACCTTC,CASSQDLQQATNYGYTF
TRBJ1-1,.,.,TRBV12-3/TRBV12-4,TGTGCCAGCAGTTTCAACACTGAAGCTTTCTTT,CASSFNTEAFF
TRBJ2-3,TRBD2,.,TRBV6-1,TGTGCCAGCAGTGAATCGGGAGCGGGAGGGTCAGATACGCAGTATTTT,CASSESGAGGSDTQYF
TRBJ2-5,TRBD2,.,TRBV28,TGTGCCAGCAGCTCCGGGACTAGCGCGCCGTTCCTAGAGACCCAGTACTTC,CASSSGTSAPFLETQYF
TRBJ1-1,.,.,TRBV7-3,TGTGCCAGCAGCTTAGTGGGATCAAACACTGAAGCTTTCTTT,CASSLVGSNTEAFF